One sample yielded the 14 T cell receptor beta chains listed below, sequenced in a study of CD8+ T cells in alopecia areata (dated by TCRdb to 2017 to 2018). The sample's treatment or condition label is to be understood as: oral pan-JAK inhibitor, 5-10 mg twice daily. The library came from the immunoSEQ multiplex PCR assay. RNA was extracted from all samples and reverse transcribed into cDNA, which served as template for TCR sequencing. This is the immuneACCESS table as TCRdb keeps it, with only in-frame sequences that have V and J called. A part of the clones is gone; compared with another copy, unresolved V genes explain less than half, and the rest is unexplained. Here the sample has roughly 210,000 clones; around 43% occur a single time. Around 3% of the sample is in the top ten clones. Source: CD4+ T cells sorted from blood, taken between weeks 36 and 40, from a patient treated with tofacitinib. These receptors originate from a human donor with alopecia areata.

This clone was counted between two and nine times. The chain employs TRBV18 and TRBJ2-1; 8 bases align to TRBD2. Trimming took 3 bases from V and 3 from J; bases not matched to a gene: 10. Per the germline V gene, CDR1 is KGHSH and CDR2 is LQKENI. The length of the CDR3 is 17 residues. CDR3 loop: CASSPLSGSSGYNEQFF. The CDR3 DNA follows: TGTGCCAGCTCACCCCTAAGCGGGAGTTCGGGCTACAATGAGCAGTTCTTC.

The chain combines TRBV6-6 with TRBJ2-7; 9 bases fit TRBD1. CDR1 MNHNY and CDR2 SVGAGI come from the germline V gene (reference sequence). This CDR3 has 14 amino acids. With 6 bases clipped from V and 3 bases from J, the junction kept 6 bases outside the gene matches. Written as DNA, the CDR3 is TGTGCCAGCAGGGTGGGACAGGGTATCTACGAGCAGTACTTC. Its translation is CASRVGQGIYEQYF.

This chain uses TRBV5-1 with TRBJ2-5; TRBD2 matches 7 bases. After removal of 4 bases from V and 3 bases from J, the junction contained 12 bases not matched to a gene. In germline, CDR1 is SGHRS, CDR2 YFSETQ. The CDR3 runs to 16 residues. The CDR3 spells CASSPSPSGTKETQYF. The CDR3 nucleotides are TGCGCCAGCAGCCCGAGCCCCAGCGGGACTAAAGAGACCCAGTACTTC.

This clone turned up a few times. This rearrangement joins TRBV4-1 to TRBJ2-2; D gene uncertain. Germline V gives CDR1 MGHRA, CDR2 YSYEKL. Trimming cost V 1 base and J 1 base, with 13 bases left between them. The CDR3 spans 17 residues. CDR3 bases: TGCGCCAGCAGCCAAGGTTGGTGGACGGTGAACACCGGGGAGCTGTTTTTT. It codes for CASSQGWWTVNTGELFF.

The V gene is TRBV30, the J gene TRBJ1-1; 8 bases match TRBD1. The V gene's germline CDR1 is GTSNPN and CDR2 SVGIG (reference sequence). This CDR3 comprises 14 residues. The CDR3 coding sequence is TGTGGGGGACGACAGGGGCCCTTGAACACTGAAGCTTTCTTT. The encoded protein is CGGRQGPLNTEAFF.

The chain has TRBV5-1 and TRBJ2-1; D possibly corresponds to TRBD1 (5 bases). V was trimmed by 3 bases and J by 8 bases, leaving 15 bases between them. This CDR3 contains 14 residues. Germline V lookup: CDR1 SGHRS, CDR2 YFSETQ. The CDR3 protein is CASSSRVRGHEQFF. The CDR3 DNA sequence: TGCGCCAGCAGCTCCCGGGTAAGGGGCCATGAGCAGTTCTTC.

This rearrangement joins TRBV9 to TRBJ2-5; D is perhaps TRBD1 (6 bases). The CDR3 runs to 14 residues. The V gene lost 2 bases and the J gene lost 2 bases, with 10 bases spanning the gap. Germline V gene lookup returns CDR1 SGDLS and CDR2 YYNGEE. The CDR3 region is CASSVGQTQETQYF. The CDR3 bases are TGTGCCAGCAGCGTCGGACAGACACAAGAGACCCAGTACTTC.

In this sample, this clone turned up once. The chain is built from TRBV9 and TRBJ2-5; D possibly corresponds to TRBD2 (5 bases). Germline V gives CDR1 SGDLS, CDR2 YYNGEE. Trimming removed 2 bases from V and 5 bases from J, with 19 bases in between. CDR3 length equals 16 residues. CDR3 sequence (DNA): TGTGCCAGCAGCGTCCTCGCTCTGGCGGGCGGGGAGACCCAGTACTTC. Its translation: CASSVLALAGGETQYF.

This chain uses TRBV27 with TRBJ1-4; no firm D call. The germline gives CDR1 MNHEY, CDR2 SMNVEV (reference sequence). The CDR3 spans 15 residues. V was clipped by 0 bases and J by 4 bases, with 9 bases between them. The CDR3 loop is CASSLSGLDNEKLFF. CDR3 sequence (DNA): TGTGCCAGCAGTTTATCCGGCCTCGATAATGAAAAACTGTTTTTT.

This clone was seen just once. The chain combines TRBV30 with TRBJ1-5; D might be TRBD1 (5 bases). Deletions cut 1 base from V and 1 base from J, with 8 bases between. Germline CDR1 reads GTSNPN; CDR2 reads SVGIG (reference sequence). This CDR3 region has 14 residues. This CDR3 reads CAWSGGTSNQPQHF. The CDR3 DNA sequence: TGTGCCTGGAGTGGCGGGACGAGCAATCAGCCCCAGCATTTT.

This clone was observed a few times. V usage is TRBV10-3 and J usage is TRBJ2-2, with D tentatively TRBD1 (6 bases). The V end lost 5 bases, the J end lost 1 base, and 14 bases lay between the germline ends. The CDR3 length is 16 residues. CDR1 is ENHRY and CDR2 is SYGVKD in the germline V gene. CDR3 amino acids: CAISPLGQLNTGELFF. As DNA, the CDR3 is TGTGCCATCAGTCCCCTAGGACAGTTGAACACCGGGGAGCTGTTTTTT.

This clone was seen more than once but under ten times. A read error may produce the germline difference seen at one junction end. The chain links TRBV7-7 to TRBJ2-1, with D perhaps TRBD1 (6 bases). CDR3 length: 15 residues. Germline values: CDR1 SSHAT, CDR2 FNYEAQ (reference sequence). The CDR3 reads CASSSLQGPYNEQFF. CDR3 DNA: TGTGCTAGCAGCTCTCTACAGGGTCCCTACAATGAGCAGTTCTTC.

The rearrangement links TRBV2 to TRBJ2-6, with D possibly matching TRBD2 (5 bases). The CDR3 loop spans 15 amino acids. Germline V gene data show CDR1 as SNHLY and CDR2 as FYNNEI. V lost 0 bases and J 2 bases, leaving 5 bases between the germline ends. DNA for the CDR3: TGTGCCAGCAGTGAAGCCGGGGCTGGGGCCAACGTCCTGACTTTC. It translates to CASSEAGAGANVLTF. The entire variable domain, with the rest obtained from reference TRBV2 and TRBJ2-6, is as follows: EPEVTQTPSHQVTQMGQEVILRCVPISNHLYFYWYRQILGQKVEFLVSFYNNEISEKSEIFDDQFSVERPDGSNFTLKIRSTKLEDSAMYFCASSEAGAGANVLTFGAGSRLTVL.

This chain links TRBV30 with TRBJ1-1; a possible D gene is TRBD1 (5 bases). The V end was cut by 0 bases, the J end by 4 bases, with 9 bases between. There are 13 residues in the CDR3. Germline-derived CDR1 and CDR2 are GTSNPN and SVGIG (reference sequence). The CDR3 protein is CAWSVSRGTEAFF. The DNA of the CDR3 is TGTGCCTGGAGTGTAAGTAGGGGCACTGAAGCTTTCTTT.